This T cell receptor beta chain was recovered during a study of T cells in Graves' hyperthyroidism and ophthalmopathy. The germline CDR1 and CDR2 sequences are SGDLS and YYNGEE. V trimming: 0 bases; J trimming: 0 bases; junction bases outside the gene matches: 4. The CDR3 totals 16 residues. The investigators amplified TCR beta CDR3 regions from RNA transcripts. Initially, a first-round RT-PCR of the TCR CDR3 employed the HTBI primer set. TCRdb analysed the multiplex PCR reads with MiXCR anew, one entry per CDR3 protein. This table holds roughly 500,000 distinct CDR3 sequences, more than 45% found once.

The J gene is TRBJ2-7, the V gene TRBV9, with 9 bases matching TRBD2. Sequencing used peripheral blood or thyroid tissue (not recorded which). The sequence was collected from an adult woman with Graves' disease, either hyperthyroidism or ophthalmopathy (not recorded which). Here the CDR3 reads CASSVGLAETSYEQYF. Written as DNA, the CDR3 is TGTGCCAGCAGCGTAGGACTAGCGGAAACCTCCTACGAGCAGTACTTC. Looking up the rest from reference TRBV9 and TRBJ2-7 gives the full variable domain: DSGVTQTPKHLITATGQRVTLRCSPRSGDLSVYWYQQSLDQGLQFLIQYYNGEERAKGNILERFSAQQFPDLHSELNLSSLELGDSALYFCASSVGLAETSYEQYFGPGTRLTVT.